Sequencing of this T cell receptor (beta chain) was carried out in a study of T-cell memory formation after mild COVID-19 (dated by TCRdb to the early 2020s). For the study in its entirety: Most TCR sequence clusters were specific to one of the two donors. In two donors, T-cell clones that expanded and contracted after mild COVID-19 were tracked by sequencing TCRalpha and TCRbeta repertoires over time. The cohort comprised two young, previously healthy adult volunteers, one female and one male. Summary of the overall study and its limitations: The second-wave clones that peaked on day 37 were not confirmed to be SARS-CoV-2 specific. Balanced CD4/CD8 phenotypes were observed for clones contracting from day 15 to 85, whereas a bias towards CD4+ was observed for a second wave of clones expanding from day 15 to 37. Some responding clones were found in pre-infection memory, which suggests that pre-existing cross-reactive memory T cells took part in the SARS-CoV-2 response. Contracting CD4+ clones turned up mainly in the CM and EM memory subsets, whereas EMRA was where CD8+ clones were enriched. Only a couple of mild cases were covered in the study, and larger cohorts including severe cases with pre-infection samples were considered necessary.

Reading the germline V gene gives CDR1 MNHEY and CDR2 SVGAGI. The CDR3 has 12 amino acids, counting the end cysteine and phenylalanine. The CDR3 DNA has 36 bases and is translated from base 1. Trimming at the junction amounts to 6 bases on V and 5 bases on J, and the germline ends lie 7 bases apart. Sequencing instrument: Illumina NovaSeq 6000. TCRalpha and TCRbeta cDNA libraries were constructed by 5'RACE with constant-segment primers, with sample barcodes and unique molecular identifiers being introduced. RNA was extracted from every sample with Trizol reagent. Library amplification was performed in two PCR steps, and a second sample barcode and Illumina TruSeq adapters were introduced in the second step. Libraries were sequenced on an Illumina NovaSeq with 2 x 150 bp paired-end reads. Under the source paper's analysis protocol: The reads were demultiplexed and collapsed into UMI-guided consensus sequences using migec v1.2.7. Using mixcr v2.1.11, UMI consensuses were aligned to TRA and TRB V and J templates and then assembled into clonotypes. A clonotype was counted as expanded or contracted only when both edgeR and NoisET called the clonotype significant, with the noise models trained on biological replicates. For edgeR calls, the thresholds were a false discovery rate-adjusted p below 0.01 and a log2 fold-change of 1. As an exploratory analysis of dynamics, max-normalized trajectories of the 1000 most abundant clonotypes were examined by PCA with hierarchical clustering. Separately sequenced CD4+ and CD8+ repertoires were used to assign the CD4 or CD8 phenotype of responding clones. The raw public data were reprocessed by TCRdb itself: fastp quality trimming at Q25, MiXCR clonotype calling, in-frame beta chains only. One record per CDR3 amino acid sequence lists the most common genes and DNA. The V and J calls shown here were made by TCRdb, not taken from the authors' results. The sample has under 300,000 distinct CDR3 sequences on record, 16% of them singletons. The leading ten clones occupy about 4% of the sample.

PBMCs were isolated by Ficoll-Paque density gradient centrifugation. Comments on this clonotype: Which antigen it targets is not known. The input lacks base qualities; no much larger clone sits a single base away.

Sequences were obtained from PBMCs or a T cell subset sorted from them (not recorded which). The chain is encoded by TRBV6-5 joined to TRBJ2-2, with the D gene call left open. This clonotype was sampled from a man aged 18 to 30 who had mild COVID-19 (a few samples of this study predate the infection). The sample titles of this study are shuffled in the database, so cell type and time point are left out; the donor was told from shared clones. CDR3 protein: CASSISTGELFF. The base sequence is TGTGCCAGCAGCATATCAACCGGGGAGCTGTTTTTT.